The subject of this entry is one TCR beta chain. Repertoires were generated with immunoSEQ multiplex PCR, while TCRdb's copy carries only in-frame clones and drops some. The sample records around 100,000 clones, 70% to 80% being singletons. The sample comes from a study of blood T cell repertoires in COVID-19. The length of the CDR3 is 16 residues. CDR1 and CDR2 (germline): SGDLS, YYNGEE. The V segment lost 2 bases and the J segment 6 bases; nucleotides outside the gene matches: 7. What was sequenced was peripheral blood. The clonotype originates from a man between 65 and 85 years old with active or convalescent COVID-19. This chain links TRBV9 with TRBJ2-2, with TRBD1 matching 10 bases. CDR3 protein: CASSVLDRGFSGELFF. Here the CDR3 DNA reads TGTGCCAGCAGCGTTCTGGACAGGGGGTTTTCCGGGGAGCTGTTTTTT.